This T cell receptor (beta chain) was sequenced during a study of T-cell memory formation after mild COVID-19. Study results and caveats: Clones that contracted clustered mainly in CM and EM if CD4+ and in EMRA if CD8+. Clones that shrank (day 15 to 85) were balanced CD4/CD8, whereas later expanders leaned CD4+.

For this clonotype: The target antigen is unknown.

This CDR3 is built from 14 residues. V trimming: 2 bases; J trimming: 7 bases; junction bases outside the gene matches: 5. Germline V gene sequence: CDR1 GTSNPN, CDR2 SVGIG (reference sequence). MiXCR, run by TCRdb on the 5' RACE reads, gives a single entry per CDR3 protein. The table has roughly 350,000 distinct CDR3 sequences, around 15% seen once. Input material: PBMCs or a T cell subset sorted from them (not recorded which). The source of this sequence is a man younger than 30 who had mild COVID-19 (a few samples of this study predate the infection). Cell type and time point are not known. The V and J genes are TRBV30 and TRBJ1-1, with TRBD1 matching over 12 bases. The CDR3 here is CAWSTGQGASEAFF. CDR3 in DNA: TGTGCCTGGAGTACGGGACAGGGGGCAAGTGAAGCTTTCTTT.